This T cell receptor (beta chain) emerged from a study of blood T cell repertoires in COVID-19. TCRdb's table, derived via immunoSEQ multiplex PCR, lists solely in-frame clones and lacks some. The table includes approximately 100,000 clones, 70% to 85% detected once. Per the germline V gene, CDR1 is SGDLS and CDR2 is YYNGEE. The CDR3 consists of 14 residues. V was pared by 2 bases and J by 7 bases, with 1 base of the junction left unmatched. The genes are TRBV9 and TRBJ1-6, with 9 nucleotides matching TRBD1. The sequence was collected from a man between 65 and 79 years old with active or convalescent COVID-19. The sequenced sample was peripheral blood. Here the CDR3 DNA reads TGTGCCAGCAGCGTCGGGACAGGGAATTCACCCCTCCACTTT. Translating it yields CASSVGTGNSPLHF.